Listed below are T cell receptor beta chains from one sample, sequenced in a study of T cell responses to AZD1222 COVID-19 vaccine. The method was immunoSEQ multiplex PCR; TCRdb's version includes in-frame clones alone and lacks a portion of them. The table lists 70,000 to 85,000 clones, 70% to 85% of them singletons. The starting material was peripheral blood, obtained on day 0 of AZD1222 vaccination. These receptors came from an adult in good health. The conserved cysteine and the conserved F or W are not part of the CDR3 here.

TRBV4-2	TRBJ1-1	ASSQPDRRFTEAF
TRBV2	TRBJ1-1	ASRTGEGNTEAF
TRBV2	TRBJ2-1	ASSKGLAGVEQF
TRBV4-1	TRBJ2-3	ASSRAGGGTDTQY
TRBV11-3	TRBJ2-7	ASSSAGSGEQY
TRBV15	TRBJ2-2	ATSRDGNSPGELF
TRBV5-1	TRBJ1-1	ASSLDTGGFTEAF
TRBV6-5	TRBJ2-1	ASSYAQGGNEQF
TRBV5-4	TRBJ1-2	ASSLVTGLGGYT
TRBV7-9	TRBJ2-5	ASSLAQETQY
TRBV7-6	TRBJ2-2	ASSLSLSGTGELF
TRBV6-5	TRBJ1-1	ASSLEANTEAF
TRBV5-4	TRBJ2-1	ASSLEDEQF
TRBV6-1	TRBJ1-2	ASVTGDSYGYT
TRBV7-3	TRBJ1-2	ASSLMPGGQGHGYT
TRBV9	TRBJ2-1	ASSLQGVFSNEQF
TRBV12-3/TRBV12-4	TRBJ2-7	ASSRQDPGEQY
TRBV25-1	TRBJ1-2	ASSESGSGYGYT
TRBV6-6	TRBJ2-1	ASSYSRGQGHNEQF
TRBV6-2/TRBV6-3	TRBJ1-6	ASSYSMGVGSSYNSPLH
TRBV18	TRBJ2-6	ASSPQGPGANVLT
TRBV19	TRBJ2-2	ASQRGGFPGELF
TRBV7-9	TRBJ2-1	ASSLVLDNNEQF
TRBV10-3	TRBJ1-4	AISESQNNEKLF
TRBV7-9	TRBJ2-2	ASTNLGLAPGELF
TRBV11-2	TRBJ2-7	ASSLGGSYEQY
TRBV3-1/TRBV3-2	TRBJ1-3	ASSQADRGGNTIY
TRBV7-8	TRBJ1-1	ASSLQGAEAF
TRBV7-2	TRBJ2-3	ASSQTSGGTDTQY
TRBV18	TRBJ2-2	ASSPGQGNTGELF
TRBV11-2	TRBJ1-3	ASSLVRASGNTIY
TRBV12-3/TRBV12-4	TRBJ1-2	ASSLVREYGYT
TRBV20-1	TRBJ1-6	SARDRPLH
TRBV5-4	TRBJ2-7	ASSLASGRLEQY
TRBV5-1	TRBJ2-7	ASSLDGLAYEQY
TRBV3-1/TRBV3-2	TRBJ2-7	ASSQGPGTGGHEQY
TRBV2	TRBJ1-3	ASSVFRGSGDTIY
TRBV18	TRBJ1-1	ASSPRGSNTEAF
TRBV5-6	TRBJ2-3	ASSLGAGSGTSTDTQY
TRBV9	TRBJ1-1	ASSRDLGTGKDTEAF
TRBV7-2	TRBJ2-7	ASSPSPTSGSYEQY
TRBV14	TRBJ2-2	ASSLSNTGELF
TRBV15	TRBJ1-1	ATSRDPGTNTEAF
TRBV3-1/TRBV3-2	TRBJ1-1	ASSQSRLGSEAF
TRBV3-1/TRBV3-2	TRBJ1-2	ASSQYSEEGGYT
TRBV4-3	TRBJ2-7	ASSQVPLPTYEQY
TRBV5-5	TRBJ2-2	ASSRDGKNTGELF
TRBV7-2	TRBJ1-1	ASSLRAGVAF
TRBV19	TRBJ1-5	ASRTPEANQPQH
TRBV4-1	TRBJ1-4	ASSQGGNPATNEKLF
TRBV11-3	TRBJ2-1	ASSLGGGLHYNEQF
TRBV9	TRBJ2-7	ASSTSGEPLSYEQY
TRBV10-3	TRBJ1-1	ATEGETEAF